Listed below are T cell receptor beta chains from one sample, sequenced in a study of cytotoxic CD8 clonotypes in ibrutinib-treated CLL. Libraries were prepared by immunoSEQ multiplex PCR; TCRdb keeps only in-frame clonotypes and omits some of them. The table records approximately 340,000 clones, 67% of them present only once. The input for sequencing was PBMCs, taken after 36 months of ibrutinib treatment. These receptors were collected from a human donor with chronic lymphocytic leukemia. Each CDR3 is given with its conserved first and last residue. Each record gives: J gene, V gene, D gene, clone size, CDR3 protein, CDR3 DNA. A D gene is named only where the DNA matches it firmly. Expanded clones are given a class, and other clones once, few, many or no size at all.

TRBJ2-5 | TRBV6-4 | TRBD1 | . | CATPDRTCIDRPRLQETQYF | TGTGCCACCCCGGACAGGACATGCATCGATCGGCCCAGACTCCAAGAGACCCAGTACTTC
TRBJ2-7 | TRBV28 | . | . | CASSLTGTYEQYF | TGTGCCAGCAGTTTAACAGGAACCTACGAGCAGTACTTC
TRBJ1-1 | TRBV11-2 | . | few | CASSSQMNTEAFF | TGTGCCAGCAGTTCACAAATGAACACTGAAGCTTTCTTT
TRBJ2-7 | TRBV7-8 | TRBD2 | . | CASRRGVSYEQYF | TGTGCCAGCCGACGGGGGGTTTCCTACGAGCAGTACTTC
TRBJ2-3 | TRBV9 | . | . | CASSVVGGTDTQYF | TGTGCCAGCAGCGTAGTGGGGGGCACAGATACGCAGTATTTT
TRBJ2-7 | TRBV6-1 | TRBD1 | once | CASNRQGASYEQYF | TGTGCCAGCAATCGACAGGGGGCCTCCTACGAGCAGTACTTC
TRBJ2-1 | TRBV7-9 | . | . | CASSLGGRTLNNEQFF | TGTGCCAGCAGCTTAGGTGGGAGGACTCTAAACAATGAGCAGTTCTTC
TRBJ2-7 | TRBV15 | . | . | CATSNLGKSTYEQYF | TGTGCCACCAGCAATCTGGGGAAATCGACTTACGAGCAGTACTTC
TRBJ1-5 | TRBV9 | TRBD1 | few | CASSPGQGPQPQHF | TGTGCCAGCAGCCCGGGACAGGGTCCTCAGCCCCAGCATTTT
TRBJ2-2 | TRBV19 | . | . | CASSIRGNTGELFF | TGTGCCAGTAGTATCCGGGGGAACACCGGGGAGCTGTTTTTT
TRBJ2-1 | TRBV4-2 | . | . | CASSHTETVLIYNEQFF | TGTGCCAGCAGCCACACCGAAACAGTCTTGATCTACAATGAGCAGTTCTTC
TRBJ2-7 | TRBV4-3 | TRBD2 | once | CASSQGGTSGYEQYF | TGCGCCAGCAGCCAAGGAGGGACTAGCGGATACGAGCAGTACTTC
TRBJ2-2 | TRBV29-1 | TRBD2 | . | CSVVWLPGRGTPGELFF | TGCAGCGTTGTGTGGCTACCGGGGCGGGGGACCCCCGGGGAGCTGTTTTTT
TRBJ2-1 | TRBV28 | TRBD2 | once | CASPPAGRGTSVLGEQFF | TGTGCCAGCCCCCCAGCGGGACGCGGGACTAGCGTTCTTGGTGAGCAGTTCTTC
TRBJ2-6 | TRBV7-9 | TRBD1 | few | CASRYRGQDDWGANVLTF | TGTGCCAGCAGGTACCGCGGACAGGACGATTGGGGGGCCAACGTCCTGACTTTC
TRBJ1-6 | TRBV7-9 | TRBD1 | once | CASSFGAGTGISYNSPLHF | TGTGCCAGCAGCTTCGGTGCTGGGACAGGGATCTCCTATAATTCACCCCTCCACTTT
TRBJ1-1 | TRBV19 | TRBD1 | . | CASSTRTGMNTEAFF | TGTGCCAGTAGTACAAGGACAGGGATGAACACTGAAGCTTTCTTT
TRBJ2-7 | TRBV7-8 | TRBD1 | . | CASSLGTGAFNEQYF | TGTGCCAGCAGCTTAGGGACAGGGGCTTTCAACGAGCAGTACTTC
TRBJ2-5 | TRBV7-8 | . | . | CASSSQRWWETQYF | TGTGCCAGCAGCTCGCAGAGGTGGTGGGAGACCCAGTACTTC
TRBJ2-7 | TRBV5-1 | . | . | CASRWTGTTYEQYF | TGCGCCAGCAGGTGGACAGGGACTACCTACGAGCAGTACTTC
TRBJ2-2 | TRBV7-9 | . | few | CASSLRRFGPGELFF | TGTGCCAGCAGCTTACGCAGGTTTGGCCCCGGGGAGCTGTTTTTT
TRBJ1-5 | TRBV6-5 | TRBD1 | few | CASSSGQYQPQHF | TGTGCCAGCTCCTCGGGACAGTATCAGCCCCAGCATTTT
TRBJ2-7 | TRBV6-5 | . | . | CASSYGGFGYEQYF | TGTGCCAGCAGTTACGGAGGTTTCGGCTACGAGCAGTACTTC
TRBJ2-3 | TRBV10-3 | . | few | CAISDHTDTQYF | TGTGCCATCAGTGACCACACAGATACGCAGTATTTT
TRBJ2-6 | TRBV6-5 | . | . | CASGWRSSGANVLTF | TGTGCCAGCGGGTGGCGGAGCTCTGGGGCCAACGTCCTGACTTTC
TRBJ1-5 | TRBV2 | . | few | CASSENRAGVGQPQHF | TGTGCCAGCAGTGAAAACCGGGCAGGGGTAGGTCAGCCCCAGCATTTT
TRBJ1-4 | TRBV27 | . | few | CASSLSGREKLFF | TGTGCCAGCAGTTTGTCCGGGCGAGAAAAACTGTTTTTT
TRBJ2-7 | TRBV28 | . | . | CASSGEWSIYEQYF | TGTGCCAGCTCGGGGGAGTGGTCCATCTACGAGCAGTACTTC
TRBJ1-2 | TRBV5-1 | TRBD1 | . | CASSLQTGANYGYTF | TGCGCCAGCAGCCTGCAGACAGGGGCTAACTATGGCTACACCTTC
TRBJ2-7 | TRBV5-1 | TRBD1 | . | CASKRTGVVYEQYF | TGCGCCAGCAAACGGACAGGGGTTGTCTACGAGCAGTACTTC
TRBJ1-6 | TRBV27 | TRBD1 | . | CASSFDRGNSPLHF | TGTGCCAGCAGTTTTGACAGGGGTAATTCACCCCTCCACTTT
TRBJ2-7 | TRBV5-4 | . | . | CASSLNGEDPYEQYF | TGTGCCAGCAGCTTGAATGGTGAGGACCCCTACGAGCAGTACTTC
TRBJ2-7 | TRBV11-3 | . | . | CASSLAPYEQYF | TGTGCCAGCAGCTTAGCCCCCTACGAGCAGTACTTC
TRBJ2-2 | TRBV7-2 | TRBD2 | few | CASSLVGRAGELFF | TGTGCCAGCAGCTTAGTCGGGAGGGCCGGGGAGCTGTTTTTT
TRBJ1-1 | TRBV28 | . | . | CASSFSLRGIEAFF | TGTGCCAGCAGTTTTAGTCTTCGCGGGATTGAAGCTTTCTTT
TRBJ2-5 | TRBV11-3 | . | few | CASSLGHQETQYF | TGTGCCAGCAGCTTGGGACATCAAGAGACCCAGTACTTC
TRBJ2-1 | TRBV10-3 | TRBD2 | . | CAISEPSSGSGEQFF | TGTGCCATCAGTGAACCCTCTAGCGGGAGTGGTGAGCAGTTCTTC
TRBJ2-4 | TRBV28 | . | few | CASSWRRGKNIQYF | TGTGCCAGCAGTTGGCGGAGGGGCAAAAACATTCAGTACTTC
TRBJ2-7 | TRBV10-3 | . | . | CAISDWVFEQYF | TGTGCCATCAGTGATTGGGTTTTCGAGCAGTACTTC
TRBJ2-3 | TRBV7-6 | . | . | CASSKLAPLRDTQYF | TGTGCCAGCAGCAAACTAGCTCCCTTGAGGGATACGCAGTATTTT
TRBJ2-1 | TRBV19 | . | . | CASSIDLSFDEQFF | TGTGCCAGTAGTATAGATCTCTCCTTTGATGAGCAGTTCTTC
TRBJ2-5 | TRBV27 | . | . | CASSFTHGTTQYF | TGTGCCAGCAGTTTCACCCATGGGACAACACAGTACTTC
TRBJ2-3 | TRBV5-1 | . | . | CASSFLFAGTDTQYF | TGCGCCAGCAGCTTTCTTTTTGCGGGCACAGATACGCAGTATTTT
TRBJ2-7 | TRBV27 | TRBD2 | few | CASSLIGTSVSEQYF | TGTGCCAGCAGTTTAATTGGGACTAGCGTTAGCGAGCAGTACTTC
TRBJ2-7 | TRBV10-2 | . | . | CASSDEDYEQYF | TGCGCCAGCAGTGACGAGGACTACGAGCAGTACTTC
TRBJ2-5 | TRBV27 | . | few | CASNSGLWGETQYF | TGTGCCAGCAACTCAGGGCTTTGGGGGGAGACCCAGTACTTC
TRBJ2-1 | TRBV5-6 | . | few | CASSGTPPYNEQFF | TGTGCCAGCAGCGGGACTCCCCCTTACAATGAGCAGTTCTTC
TRBJ1-5 | TRBV2 | . | few | CASSIESYSNQPQHF | TGTGCCAGCAGTATAGAGAGTTATAGCAATCAGCCCCAGCATTTT